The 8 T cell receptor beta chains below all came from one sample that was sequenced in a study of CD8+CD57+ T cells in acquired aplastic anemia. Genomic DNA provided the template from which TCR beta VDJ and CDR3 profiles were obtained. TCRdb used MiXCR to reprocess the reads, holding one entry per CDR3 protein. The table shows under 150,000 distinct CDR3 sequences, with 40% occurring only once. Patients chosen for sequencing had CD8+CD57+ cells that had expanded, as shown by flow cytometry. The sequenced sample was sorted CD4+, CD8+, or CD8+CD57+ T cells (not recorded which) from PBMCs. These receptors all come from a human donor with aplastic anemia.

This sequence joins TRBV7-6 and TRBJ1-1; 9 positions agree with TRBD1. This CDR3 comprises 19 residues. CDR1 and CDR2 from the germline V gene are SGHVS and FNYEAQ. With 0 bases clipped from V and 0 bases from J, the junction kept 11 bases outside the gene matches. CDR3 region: CASSLAVRDRERMNTEAFF. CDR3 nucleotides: TGTGCCAGCAGCTTAGCTGTCCGGGACAGGGAAAGGATGAACACTGAAGCTTTCTTT.

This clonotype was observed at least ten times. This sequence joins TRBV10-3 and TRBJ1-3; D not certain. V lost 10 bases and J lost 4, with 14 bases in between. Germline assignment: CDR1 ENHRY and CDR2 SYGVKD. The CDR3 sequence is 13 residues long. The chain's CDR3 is CATGGPSGNTIYF. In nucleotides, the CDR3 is TGTGCCACCGGCGGGCCAAGCGGAAACACCATATATTTT.

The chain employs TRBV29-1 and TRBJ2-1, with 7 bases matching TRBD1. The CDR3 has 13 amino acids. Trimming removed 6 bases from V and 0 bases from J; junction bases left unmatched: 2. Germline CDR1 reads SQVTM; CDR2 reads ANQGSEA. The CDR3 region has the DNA TGCAGCGTGGACAGGAGCTCCTACAATGAGCAGTTCTTC. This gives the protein CSVDRSSYNEQFF.

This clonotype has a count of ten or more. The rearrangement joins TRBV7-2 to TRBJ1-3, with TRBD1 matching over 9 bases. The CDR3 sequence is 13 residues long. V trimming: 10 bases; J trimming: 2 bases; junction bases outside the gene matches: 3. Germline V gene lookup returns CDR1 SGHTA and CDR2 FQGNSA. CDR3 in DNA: TGTGCCACCACAGGGGGCCCTGGAAACACCATATATTTT. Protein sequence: CATTGGPGNTIYF.

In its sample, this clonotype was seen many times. The CDR3 DNA is TGCGCCAGCAGCCAAAGGTGGCCGAACTATGGCTACACCTTC. Its protein is CASSQRWPNYGYTF. The V gene is TRBV4-1, the J gene TRBJ1-2; D call uncertain. V lost 2 bases and J 2 bases, leaving 9 bases between the germline ends. There are 14 residues in the CDR3. CDR1 and CDR2 from the germline V gene are MGHRA and YSYEKL.

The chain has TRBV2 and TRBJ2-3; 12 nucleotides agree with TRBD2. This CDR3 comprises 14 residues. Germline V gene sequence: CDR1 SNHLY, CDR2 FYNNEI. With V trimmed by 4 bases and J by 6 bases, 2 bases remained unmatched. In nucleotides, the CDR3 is TGTGCCAGCAGTGCGGGACTAGCGGGCGATACGCAGTATTTT. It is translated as CASSAGLAGDTQYF.

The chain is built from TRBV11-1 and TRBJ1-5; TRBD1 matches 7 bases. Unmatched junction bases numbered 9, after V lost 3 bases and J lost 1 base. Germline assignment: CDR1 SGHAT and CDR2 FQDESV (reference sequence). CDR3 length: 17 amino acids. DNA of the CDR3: TGTGCCAGCAGCTTTTCCGGGGGACAGCGAAGCAATCAGCCCCAGCATTTT. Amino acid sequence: CASSFSGGQRSNQPQHF.

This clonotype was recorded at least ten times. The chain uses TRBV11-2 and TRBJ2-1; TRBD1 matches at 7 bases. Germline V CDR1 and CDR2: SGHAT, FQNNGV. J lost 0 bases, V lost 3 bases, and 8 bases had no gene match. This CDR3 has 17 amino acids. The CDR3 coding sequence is TGTGCCAGCAGCTTGTTCCTACAGGGGAGCTCCTACAATGAGCAGTTCTTC. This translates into CASSLFLQGSSYNEQFF.